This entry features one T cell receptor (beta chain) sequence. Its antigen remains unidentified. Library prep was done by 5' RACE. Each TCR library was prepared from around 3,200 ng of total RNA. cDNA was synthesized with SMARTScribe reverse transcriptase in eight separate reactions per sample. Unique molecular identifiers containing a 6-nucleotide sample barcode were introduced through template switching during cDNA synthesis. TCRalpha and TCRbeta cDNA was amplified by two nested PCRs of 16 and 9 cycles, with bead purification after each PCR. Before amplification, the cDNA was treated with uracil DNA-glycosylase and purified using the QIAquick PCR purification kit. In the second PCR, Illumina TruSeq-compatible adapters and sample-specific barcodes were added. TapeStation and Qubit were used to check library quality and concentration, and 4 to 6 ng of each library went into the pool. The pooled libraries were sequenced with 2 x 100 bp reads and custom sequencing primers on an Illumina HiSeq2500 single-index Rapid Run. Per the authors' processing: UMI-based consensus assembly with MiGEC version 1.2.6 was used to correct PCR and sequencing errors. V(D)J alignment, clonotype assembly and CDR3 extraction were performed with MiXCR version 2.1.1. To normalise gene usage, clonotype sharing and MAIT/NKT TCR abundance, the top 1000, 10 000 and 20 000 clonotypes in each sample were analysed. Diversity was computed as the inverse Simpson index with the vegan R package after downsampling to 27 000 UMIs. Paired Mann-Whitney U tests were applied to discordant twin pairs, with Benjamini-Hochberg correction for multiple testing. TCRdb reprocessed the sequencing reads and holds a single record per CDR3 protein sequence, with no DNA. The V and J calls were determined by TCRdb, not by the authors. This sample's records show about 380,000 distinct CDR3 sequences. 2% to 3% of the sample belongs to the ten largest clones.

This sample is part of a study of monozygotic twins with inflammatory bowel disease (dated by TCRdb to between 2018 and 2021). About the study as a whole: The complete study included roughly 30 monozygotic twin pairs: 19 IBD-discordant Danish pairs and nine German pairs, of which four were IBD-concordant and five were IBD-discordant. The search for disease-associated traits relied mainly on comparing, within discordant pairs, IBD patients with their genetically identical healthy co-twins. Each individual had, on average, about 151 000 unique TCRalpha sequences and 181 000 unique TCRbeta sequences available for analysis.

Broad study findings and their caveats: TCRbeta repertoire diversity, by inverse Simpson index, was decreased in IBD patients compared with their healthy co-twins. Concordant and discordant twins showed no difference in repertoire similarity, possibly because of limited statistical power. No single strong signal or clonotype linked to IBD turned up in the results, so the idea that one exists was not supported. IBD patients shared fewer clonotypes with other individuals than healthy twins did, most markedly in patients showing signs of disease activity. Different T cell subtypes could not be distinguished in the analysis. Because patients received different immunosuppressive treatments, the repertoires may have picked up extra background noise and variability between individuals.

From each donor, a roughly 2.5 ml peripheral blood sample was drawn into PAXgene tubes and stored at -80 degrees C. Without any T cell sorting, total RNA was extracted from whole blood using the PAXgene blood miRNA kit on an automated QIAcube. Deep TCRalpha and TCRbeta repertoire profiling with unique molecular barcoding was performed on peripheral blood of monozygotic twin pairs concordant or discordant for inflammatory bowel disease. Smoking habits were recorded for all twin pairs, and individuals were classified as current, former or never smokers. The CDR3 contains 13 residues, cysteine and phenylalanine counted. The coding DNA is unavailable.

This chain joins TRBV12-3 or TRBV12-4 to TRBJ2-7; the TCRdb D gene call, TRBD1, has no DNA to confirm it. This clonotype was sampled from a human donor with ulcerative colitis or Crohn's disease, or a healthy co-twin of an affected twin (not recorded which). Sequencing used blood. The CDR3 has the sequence CASSFGTEYEQYF.